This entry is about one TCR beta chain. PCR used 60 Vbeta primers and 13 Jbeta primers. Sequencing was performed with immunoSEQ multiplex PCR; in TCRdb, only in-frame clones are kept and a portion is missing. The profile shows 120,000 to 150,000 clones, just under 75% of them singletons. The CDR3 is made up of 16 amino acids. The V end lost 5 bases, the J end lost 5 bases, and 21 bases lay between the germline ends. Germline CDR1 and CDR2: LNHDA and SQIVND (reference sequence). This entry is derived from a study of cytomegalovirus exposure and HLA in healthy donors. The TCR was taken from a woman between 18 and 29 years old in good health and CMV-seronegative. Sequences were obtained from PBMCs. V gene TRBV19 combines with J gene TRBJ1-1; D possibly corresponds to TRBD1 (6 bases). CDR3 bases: TGTGCCAGTAGTCTATCTCAGGGGCAGGGTGGGACTGAAGCTTTCTTT. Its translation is CASSLSQGQGGTEAFF.